Listed below are T cell receptor beta chains from one sample, sequenced in a study of blood T cell repertoires in COVID-19. Sequencing used immunoSEQ multiplex PCR; TCRdb keeps in-frame clones, though not all of them. This repertoire shows approximately 440,000 clones, around 89% found once; its top ten account for roughly 12%. Sequenced material: peripheral blood. Receptors originate from a woman aged 50 to 60 with COVID-19, enrolled during active disease. CDR3s include the opening cysteine and the closing phenylalanine or tryptophan. The order of the fields is D gene, clone size, V gene, J gene, CDR3 protein, CDR3 DNA. The D gene is left open where the match is weak. Some rows mark clone size as missing; the rest say once, few, many or name a class of expanded clone.

>NA|NA|TRBV19|TRBJ1-2
CASTGEAGRNYGYTF
TGTGCCAGTACCGGGGAGGCAGGGCGCAACTATGGCTACACCTTC
>NA|NA|TRBV28|TRBJ1-5
CASSLIRGQPQHF
TGTGCCAGCAGTTTAATCAGGGGTCAGCCCCAGCATTTT
>NA|NA|TRBV2|TRBJ2-1
CASSGSSRGLDEQFF
TGTGCCAGCAGTGGGTCCAGTAGGGGCCTCGATGAGCAGTTCTTC
>NA|NA|TRBV1|TRBJ1-3
CTLGPFIFWIGGGIYF
TGCACCCTGGGCCCCTTTATATTCTGGATAGGAGGAGGCATATATTTT
>NA|NA|TRBV6-1|TRBJ1-5
CASSEFAGDQPQHF
TGTGCCAGCAGTGAATTTGCAGGGGATCAGCCCCAGCATTTT
>TRBD1|NA|TRBV11-2|TRBJ1-1
CASRGGTGPNTEAFF
TGTGCCAGCCGAGGGGGGACAGGACCGAACACTGAAGCTTTCTTT
>NA|NA|TRBV12-3/TRBV12-4|TRBJ2-3
CASRTSTDTQYF
TGTGCCAGCAGGACTTCCACAGATACGCAGTATTTT
>TRBD1|few|TRBV27|TRBJ1-1
CASSLGTGLFQNTEAFF
TGTGCCAGCAGTTTAGGGACAGGATTGTTTCAGAACACTGAAGCTTTCTTT
>TRBD1|NA|TRBV6-5|TRBJ1-2
CASSHPDRGYGYTF
TGTGCCAGCAGTCATCCTGACAGGGGCTATGGCTACACCTTC
>NA|NA|TRBV7-9|TRBJ1-2
CASSLSTPAGEGYTF
TGTGCCAGCAGCTTAAGCACCCCCGCAGGGGAGGGCTACACCTTC
>TRBD2|NA|TRBV5-1|TRBJ2-5
CASSWGSGGGSETQYF
TGCGCCAGCAGCTGGGGCAGCGGGGGAGGGTCGGAGACCCAGTACTTC
>NA|NA|TRBV5-1|TRBJ2-5
CASSLGGGLQETQYF
TGCGCCAGCAGCTTGGGCGGGGGCCTTCAAGAGACCCAGTACTTC
>NA|NA|TRBV12-3/TRBV12-4|TRBJ2-2
CASSLLNTGELFF
TGTGCCAGCAGCCTTCTAAACACCGGGGAGCTGTTTTTT
>NA|NA|TRBV5-1|TRBJ1-1
CASSLVIQGEAFF
TGCGCCAGCAGCTTGGTGATCCAGGGTGAAGCTTTCTTT
>NA|NA|TRBV30|TRBJ2-3
CAWSAGIRTDTQYF
TGTGCCTGGAGTGCGGGGATCCGGACAGATACGCAGTATTTT
>NA|NA|TRBV5-1|TRBJ2-1
CASTPTGGVHEQFF
TGCGCCAGCACCCCTACGGGCGGGGTCCATGAGCAGTTCTTC
>TRBD1|NA|TRBV6-5|TRBJ2-7
CASTLDRGSYEQYF
TGTGCCAGCACCCTAGACAGGGGTAGCTACGAGCAGTACTTC
>NA|NA|TRBV4-1|TRBJ2-7
CASSQVIAVDEQYF
TGCGCCAGCAGCCAAGTAATAGCGGTCGACGAGCAGTACTTC
>NA|NA|TRBV6-4|TRBJ2-3
CASSPQPNRDTQYF
TGTGCCAGCAGTCCCCAACCGAACCGGGATACGCAGTATTTT
>NA|NA|TRBV27|TRBJ2-3
CASRTFESDTQYF
TGTGCCAGCAGGACATTTGAGTCAGATACGCAGTATTTT
>NA|once|TRBV5-1|TRBJ1-1
CATAVRLDTEAFF
TGCGCCACCGCGGTGAGATTGGACACTGAAGCTTTCTTT
>TRBD1|few|TRBV18|TRBJ2-1
CASSPGQGNEQFF
TGTGCCAGCTCACCCGGACAGGGAAACGAGCAGTTCTTC
>TRBD1|NA|TRBV7-8|TRBJ1-4
CASSLEDRSEKLFF
TGTGCCAGCAGCTTAGAGGACAGGAGTGAAAAACTGTTTTTT
>NA|NA|TRBV30|TRBJ1-1
CAWSVAEAFF
TGTGCCTGGAGTGTCGCGGAAGCTTTCTTT
>NA|NA|TRBV7-9|TRBJ1-1
CASSFGQMNTEAFF
TGTGCCAGCAGCTTCGGACAGATGAACACTGAAGCTTTCTTT
>NA|few|TRBV6-2/TRBV6-3|TRBJ1-5
CASSYPPRTGDFSNQPQHF
TGTGCCAGCAGTTACCCACCTCGGACGGGGGATTTTAGCAATCAGCCCCAGCATTTT
>TRBD2|NA|TRBV19|TRBJ2-2
CASSRGENTGELFF
TGTGCCAGTAGTCGGGGGGAAAACACCGGGGAGCTGTTTTTT
>NA|NA|TRBV9|TRBJ1-3
CASSAPSREISGGNTIYF
TGTGCCAGCAGCGCGCCCTCACGGGAGATTAGTGGAGGAAACACCATATATTTT
>TRBD1|NA|TRBV19|TRBJ1-4
CASSITGTGDEKLFF
TGTGCCAGTAGTATCACCGGGACAGGGGATGAAAAACTGTTTTTT
>TRBD2|NA|TRBV30|TRBJ2-5
CAWSELAGGGMETQYF
TGTGCCTGGAGTGAACTAGCTGGGGGGGGGATGGAGACCCAGTACTTC
>NA|few|TRBV30|TRBJ1-1
CAWKDSLNTEAFF
TGTGCCTGGAAGGACAGCCTAAACACTGAAGCTTTCTTT
>TRBD1|NA|TRBV19|TRBJ2-3
CASSASFIRQGQDTQYF
TGTGCCAGTAGTGCATCATTCATCCGACAGGGACAAGATACGCAGTATTTT
>NA|NA|TRBV4-1|TRBJ1-3
CASSQSMIVGNTIYF
TGCGCCAGCAGCCAAAGTATGATAGTTGGAAACACCATATATTTT
>NA|NA|TRBV6-5|TRBJ1-6
CASSYDGRVNSPLHF
TGTGCCAGCAGTTACGACGGCAGGGTAAACTCACCCCTCCACTTT
>NA|once|TRBV10-3|TRBJ1-4
CAIGGRPIELFF
TGTGCCATCGGTGGCAGGCCGATTGAACTGTTTTTT
>NA|few|TRBV6-5|TRBJ1-6
CASRPSGGGSPLHF
TGTGCCAGCCGCCCTTCCGGAGGAGGTTCACCCCTCCACTTT
>NA|once|TRBV25-1|TRBJ1-4
CASSNGGLEKLFF
TGTGCCAGCAGTAACGGGGGGCTTGAAAAACTGTTTTTT
>TRBD2|NA|TRBV6-5|TRBJ2-5
CASTPPGGRETQYF
TGTGCCAGCACCCCCCCCGGCGGGAGGGAGACCCAGTACTTC
>TRBD2|NA|TRBV6-6|TRBJ2-1
CASSWTSGSNEQFF
TGTGCCAGCAGCTGGACTAGCGGGAGCAATGAGCAGTTCTTC
>TRBD1|few|TRBV9|TRBJ1-1
CASSVGDSRTEAFF
TGTGCCAGCAGCGTAGGGGACAGCCGCACTGAAGCTTTCTTT
>TRBD1|NA|TRBV30|TRBJ1-1
CAWSWTGAPTEAFF
TGTGCCTGGAGCTGGACAGGAGCACCCACTGAAGCTTTCTTT
>TRBD1|NA|TRBV7-9|TRBJ1-5
CASSSTGAQQPQHF
TGTGCCAGCAGCTCAACAGGGGCGCAACAGCCCCAGCATTTT
>NA|NA|TRBV29-1|TRBJ2-7
CSVTFGRQGRGEQYF
TGCAGCGTTACCTTCGGGCGACAGGGCCGGGGGGAGCAGTACTTC
>NA|NA|TRBV27|TRBJ1-5
CASSLSGGGLYSNQPQHF
TGTGCCAGCAGTTTATCTGGGGGGGGGCTCTATAGCAATCAGCCCCAGCATTTT
>TRBD1|NA|TRBV18|TRBJ2-5
CASSPPTGTGGKTQYF
TGTGCCAGCTCACCACCGACCGGGACAGGAGGGAAGACCCAGTACTTC
>NA|NA|TRBV5-1|TRBJ2-2
CASRDSYTGELFF
TGCGCCAGCAGGGACAGTTACACCGGGGAGCTGTTTTTT
>TRBD1|NA|TRBV6-5|TRBJ2-7
CASRPRQGTWYEQYF
TGTGCCAGCAGGCCGAGACAGGGGACATGGTACGAGCAGTACTTC
>TRBD1|NA|TRBV6-5|TRBJ1-5
CASSLRQGTNQPQHF
TGTGCCAGCAGCCTCCGACAGGGCACGAATCAGCCCCAGCATTTT
>NA|NA|TRBV7-9|TRBJ2-7
CASMGPSHYEQYF
TGTGCCAGCATGGGGCCCTCGCACTACGAGCAGTACTTC
>TRBD1|NA|TRBV11-2|TRBJ2-3
CASSQDWGQTGTDTQYF
TGTGCCAGCAGCCAAGACTGGGGGCAGACAGGGACAGATACGCAGTATTTT
>NA|once|TRBV15|TRBJ1-3
CATSRVLSGNTIYF
TGTGCCACCAGCAGAGTACTCTCTGGAAACACCATATATTTT
>NA|NA|TRBV5-1|TRBJ1-1
CASSPTVMNTEAFF
TGCGCCAGCAGCCCGACAGTCATGAACACTGAAGCTTTCTTT
>NA|NA|TRBV5-4|TRBJ1-1
CASSHQGYTEAFF
TGTGCCAGCAGCCACCAGGGGTACACTGAAGCTTTCTTT
>TRBD1|NA|TRBV30|TRBJ2-3
CAWSPRTGFRDTQYF
TGTGCCTGGAGTCCTAGGACAGGGTTTAGAGATACGCAGTATTTT
>NA|NA|TRBV3-1/TRBV3-2|TRBJ2-7
CASSRYFSYEQYF
TGTGCCAGCAGCCGGTACTTTTCCTACGAGCAGTACTTC